This T cell receptor beta chain comes out of a study of T cell responses to AZD1222 COVID-19 vaccine. The protocol was immunoSEQ multiplex PCR, while the TCRdb copy is restricted to in-frame clones and leaves out a portion. The top ten clones hold 10% to 15% of a sample with about 99,000 clones, more than 90% of them seen once. The study's findings and limits: Spike-specific TCR depth and breadth grew after two AZD1222 doses.

Notes on this clone: No antigen is known for it.

Trimming cost V 4 bases and J 3 bases; bases outside gene matches: 5. Germline V gene sequence: CDR1 SGHRS, CDR2 YFSETQ. CDR3 size: 14 residues. The chain joins TRBV5-1 to TRBJ2-7; 9 bases match TRBD1. The specimen was peripheral blood, collected on day 0 of AZD1222 vaccination. This clonotype originated in an adult in good health. The CDR3 sequence: CASSPGTGSYEQYF. In nucleotides, the CDR3 is TGCGCCAGCAGCCCGGGGACAGGGAGCTACGAGCAGTACTTC.